A selection of T cell receptor beta chains follows, all from one sample in a study of shared clonotypes between healthy human individuals. Method: immunoSEQ multiplex PCR; TCRdb's copy keeps in-frame clones and lacks some. The data show approximately 2.5 million clones, roughly 92% seen once. The source material was naive CD4+ T cells sorted from blood. All receptors come from a man between 18 and 35 years old in good health. CDR3s include the opening cysteine and the closing phenylalanine or tryptophan. The D gene is left open where the match is weak. Clone size, where shown, is once, few, many, or a class for clones that have expanded.

clone_size	d_call	v_call	j_call	cdr3_aa	cdr3_nt
.	TRBD1	TRBV28	TRBJ1-5	CASRWTGGSNQPQHF	TGTGCCAGCAGATGGACAGGGGGAAGCAATCAGCCCCAGCATTTT
once	TRBD1	TRBV15	TRBJ1-4	CATSTRQGTNEKLFF	TGTGCCACCAGCACCCGACAGGGGACTAATGAAAAACTGTTTTTT
.	.	TRBV5-1	TRBJ1-1	CASRAGPEAFF	TGCGCCAGCAGGGCCGGGCCAGAAGCTTTCTTT
once	.	TRBV11-2	TRBJ1-5	CASSKSRMQPQHF	TGTGCCAGCAGCAAAAGTCGGATGCAGCCCCAGCATTTT
.	.	TRBV11-2	TRBJ1-2	CASSLGEAAGYTF	TGTGCCAGCAGCTTAGGAGAGGCGGCTGGCTACACCTTC
.	.	TRBV6-1	TRBJ1-5	CASSANAGGGNQPQHF	TGTGCCAGCAGTGCGAATGCGGGGGGAGGAAATCAGCCCCAGCATTTT
.	TRBD1	TRBV18	TRBJ2-3	CATSTYAPGQGSTDTQYF	TGTGCCACCTCTACCTACGCTCCGGGACAGGGGTCCACAGATACGCAGTATTTT
.	.	TRBV7-9	TRBJ1-3	CASSFWGTTVGNTIYF	TGTGCCAGCAGCTTCTGGGGAACAACTGTTGGAAACACCATATATTTT
.	.	TRBV2	TRBJ2-5	CASSINGAPGTQYF	TGTGCCAGCAGTATAAACGGGGCGCCTGGGACCCAGTACTTC
once	TRBD1	TRBV30	TRBJ1-5	CAWSAGTGNQPQHF	TGTGCCTGGAGCGCCGGGACAGGAAATCAGCCCCAGCATTTT
.	.	TRBV27	TRBJ2-5	CASSLGRFGETQYF	TGTGCCAGCAGTTTAGGGCGATTTGGGGAGACCCAGTACTTC
.	.	TRBV4-1	TRBJ1-1	CASSQVDVNTEAFF	TGCGCCAGCAGCCAAGTTGATGTGAACACTGAAGCTTTCTTT
.	.	TRBV5-6	TRBJ2-1	CASSLDRPSYNEQFF	TGTGCCAGCAGCTTGGACCGGCCCTCCTACAATGAGCAGTTCTTC
.	TRBD1	TRBV11-2	TRBJ2-2	CASRQTGTASTGELFF	TGTGCCAGCAGGCAAACTGGGACAGCCAGCACCGGGGAGCTGTTTTTT
.	TRBD1	TRBV25-1	TRBJ2-1	CASSRDRGLYNEQFF	TGTGCCAGCAGTAGGGACAGGGGCTTATACAATGAGCAGTTCTTC
.	.	TRBV7-8	TRBJ2-3	CASSRGAALITDTQYF	TGTGCCAGCAGCCGCGGGGCAGCGCTTATCACAGATACGCAGTATTTT
once	TRBD2	TRBV5-4	TRBJ2-7	CASKPGGSYEQYF	TGTGCCAGCAAACCGGGAGGCTCCTACGAGCAGTACTTC
.	TRBD1	TRBV6-6	TRBJ2-7	CASSYSRQGYEQYF	TGTGCCAGCAGTTATTCGCGACAGGGCTACGAGCAGTACTTC
once	.	TRBV28	TRBJ1-2	CASSPGTTLYGYTF	TGTGCCAGCAGCCCAGGAACGACTCTCTATGGCTACACCTTC
.	TRBD1	TRBV19	TRBJ2-1	CASGQGSREQFF	TGTGCCAGTGGACAGGGGTCCCGGGAGCAGTTCTTC
.	.	TRBV9	TRBJ2-2	CASSVGFGTKNTGELFF	TGTGCCAGCAGCGTAGGCTTCGGGACAAAGAACACCGGGGAGCTGTTTTTT
few	TRBD1	TRBV5-1	TRBJ2-2	CASSLGVTGMTGELFF	TGCGCCAGCAGCTTGGGTGTGACAGGGATGACCGGGGAGCTGTTTTTT
.	.	TRBV6-5	TRBJ1-2	CASRAGEVGAGYTF	TGTGCCAGCAGAGCGGGGGAGGTCGGTGCGGGCTACACCTTC
.	.	TRBV6-5	TRBJ1-3	CASSPGRSGNTIYF	TGTGCCAGCAGTCCGGGCAGGTCTGGAAACACCATATATTTT
.	.	TRBV18	TRBJ1-1	CASSPNGNTEAFF	TGTGCCAGCTCACCAAACGGTAACACTGAAGCTTTCTTT
.	.	TRBV5-4	TRBJ2-3	CASSSASGRTSTDTQYF	TGTGCCAGCAGCTCCGCCTCCGGGCGGACCAGCACAGATACGCAGTATTTT
once	.	TRBV21-1	TRBJ1-2	CASSFYRKTYGYTF	TGTGCCAGCAGCTTTTACAGAAAGACCTATGGCTACACCTTC
.	.	TRBV25-1	TRBJ2-5	CASSTEQLSKTQYF	TGTGCCAGCAGTACAGAGCAGCTTTCGAAGACCCAGTACTTC
once	.	TRBV19	TRBJ2-1	CASSIRGQSSYNEQFF	TGTGCCAGTAGTATAAGGGGACAAAGCTCCTACAATGAGCAGTTCTTC
.	TRBD1	TRBV15	TRBJ2-7	CATRAGQALYEQYF	TGTGCCACCAGGGCCGGACAGGCACTCTACGAGCAGTACTTC
.	.	TRBV11-2	TRBJ2-2	CASSLMIAGELFF	TGTGCCAGCAGCTTGATGATCGCCGGGGAGCTGTTTTTT
few	TRBD1	TRBV18	TRBJ1-1	CASSPPGQGGATEAFF	TGTGCCAGCTCACCACCAGGACAGGGCGGCGCCACTGAAGCTTTCTTT
.	TRBD2	TRBV10-1	TRBJ2-2	CATGTSATGELFF	TGCGCCACCGGGACTAGCGCCACCGGGGAGCTGTTTTTT
.	TRBD1	TRBV6-5	TRBJ1-6	CASSPGQGNSPLHF	TGTGCCAGCAGCCCAGGACAGGGGAATTCACCCCTCCACTTT
once	.	TRBV7-9	TRBJ2-7	CASSSLAPERQYF	TGTGCCAGCAGCTCACTAGCACCCGAGAGGCAGTACTTC
.	.	TRBV20-1	TRBJ2-7	CSARADGQYF	TGCAGTGCCAGAGCGGACGGGCAGTACTTC
.	.	TRBV5-5	TRBJ2-1	CASSSVPGSSYNEQFF	TGTGCCAGCAGCTCCGTTCCGGGGAGCTCCTACAATGAGCAGTTCTTC
once	TRBD2	TRBV19	TRBJ2-2	CATHAAGEILTGELFF	TGTGCCACTCACGCTGCGGGGGAGATCCTGACCGGGGAGCTGTTTTTT
.	.	TRBV6-5	TRBJ1-2	CASSYGGNNYGYTF	TGTGCCAGCAGTTACGGAGGGAATAACTATGGCTACACCTTC
.	TRBD1	TRBV14	TRBJ1-4	CASSQVTTGAGEKLFF	TGTGCCAGCAGCCAAGTTACAACAGGGGCCGGTGAAAAACTGTTTTTT
once	.	TRBV29-1	TRBJ1-2	CSVGQDNYGYTF	TGCAGCGTTGGACAGGATAACTATGGCTACACCTTC
.	TRBD2	TRBV14	TRBJ2-1	CASSLGLADTYNEQFF	TGTGCCAGCAGCCTGGGACTAGCGGACACCTACAATGAGCAGTTCTTC
.	TRBD2	TRBV7-9	TRBJ2-1	CASSTGTSGSLGFF	TGTGCCAGCAGCACAGGGACTAGCGGGAGTTTGGGGTTCTTC
.	TRBD2	TRBV30	TRBJ2-5	CAWSVFSGRARETQYF	TGTGCCTGGAGTGTATTCAGCGGGAGGGCGAGGGAGACCCAGTACTTC
.	TRBD1	TRBV18	TRBJ1-6	CASSTDRDNSPLHF	TGTGCCAGCTCAACGGACAGGGACAATTCACCCCTCCACTTT
.	.	TRBV28	TRBJ1-5	CASSLGGGNQPQHF	TGTGCCAGCAGCCTAGGGGGGGGCAATCAGCCCCAGCATTTT
.	.	TRBV5-1	TRBJ2-4	CASSSLGRGIDIQYF	TGCGCCAGCAGCTCTCTGGGCAGGGGTATAGACATTCAGTACTTC
.	.	TRBV30	TRBJ2-3	CAWSVQTRTDTQYF	TGTGCCTGGAGTGTACAGACCCGCACAGATACGCAGTATTTT
.	.	TRBV21-1	TRBJ1-1	CASSKDLGERTEAFF	TGTGCCAGCAGCAAAGACCTCGGGGAGAGGACTGAAGCTTTCTTT
.	TRBD2	TRBV5-1	TRBJ2-1	CASSLSGGSYNEQFF	TGCGCCAGCAGCTTAAGCGGGGGAAGCTACAATGAGCAGTTCTTC
once	.	TRBV18	TRBJ1-1	CASSPPWGGGESEAFF	TGTGCCAGCTCACCACCCTGGGGAGGGGGAGAGAGTGAAGCTTTCTTT
.	.	TRBV30	TRBJ2-7	CAWSMGPGSYEQYF	TGTGCCTGGAGTATGGGCCCTGGCTCCTACGAGCAGTACTTC
once	.	TRBV6-5	TRBJ1-2	CASSYSTAGAYGYTF	TGTGCCAGCAGTTACTCGACAGCCGGGGCATATGGCTACACCTTC
once	TRBD1	TRBV11-2	TRBJ1-1	CASSLVRGRITEAFF	TGTGCCAGCAGCTTAGTCAGGGGGCGGATCACTGAAGCTTTCTTT